This paragraph reports one T cell receptor beta chain. Libraries were prepared by immunoSEQ multiplex PCR; TCRdb keeps only in-frame clonotypes and omits some of them. The sample lists 130,000 to 150,000 clones, roughly three quarters occurring once. This specimen comes from a study of blood T cell repertoires in COVID-19. About the research overall: The origin of the acute and convalescent COVID-19 samples was the United States, Italy and Spain.

Germline V gives CDR1 SGHAT, CDR2 FQNNGV. The CDR3 runs to 13 residues. The ends were cut back, 5 bases at V and 6 bases at J, with 13 bases in the middle. Specimen: peripheral blood. The receptor comes from a man aged 55 to 70 with acute or convalescent COVID-19. The chain has TRBV11-2 and TRBJ1-1; TRBD1 might be the D (6 bases). CDR3 sequence (DNA): TGTGCCAGCAGCCCCTCAGGGGTAGCTGAAGCTTTCTTT. Translated: CASSPSGVAEAFF.